The 5 T cell receptor beta chains reported below all come from one sample, sequenced in a study of vaccination effects on CD4 cells after COVID-19. Sequencing used immunoSEQ multiplex PCR; TCRdb keeps in-frame clones, though not all of them. The repertoire holds 65,000 to 70,000 clones, with about 80% as singletons. Antigen-specific CD4+ T cells were first expanded with viral peptide pools by the ViraFEST assay and only then sequenced. Upon completion of around ten days in culture, CD4+ T cells were isolated. BNT162b2 vaccine or mRNA-1273 vaccine was given to participants in two doses. For these receptors, no antigen is known. The specimen comprised CD4+ T cells from PBMCs cultured with HCoV-OC43 spike peptides, sampled after COVID-19 vaccination. Subset denoted: HCoV-OC43 spike overlapping peptide pool stimulation. The receptors shown here come from a human donor who received a COVID-19 vaccine.

The rearrangement uses TRBV25-1 and TRBJ2-1; D perhaps matches TRBD2 (7 bases). Between the trimmed V and J ends, which lost 1 base and 3 bases, there was a span of 13 bases. The CDR3 has 16 residues. The germline gives CDR1 MGHDK, CDR2 SYGVNS. CDR3 sequence: CASSESGGLVYNEQFF. DNA of the CDR3: TGTGCCAGCAGTGAATCCGGGGGGCTCGTCTACAATGAGCAGTTCTTC.

This clone has a handful of counts. Written as DNA, the CDR3 is TGTGCCAGCAGCTTGAAACAGAGCTCTGGGGCCAACGTCCTGACTTTC. Translation gives CASSLKQSSGANVLTF. The genes are TRBV5-4 and TRBJ2-6; D is unresolved. Germline-derived CDR1 and CDR2 are SGHNT and YYREEE (reference sequence). The CDR3 has 16 residues. Deletions cut 1 base from V and 0 bases from J, with 8 bases between.

This chain joins TRBV3-1 (or the pseudogene TRBV3-2) and TRBJ1-2; D not certain. There are 15 residues in the CDR3. V was cut by 4 bases and J by 6 bases, with 18 bases left in between. Per germline, CDR1 LGHDT and CDR2 YNNKEL (reference sequence). CDR3 sequence reads: CASSPAATWKHGYTF. In DNA form, the CDR3 reads TGTGCCAGCAGCCCGGCAGCGACATGGAAACATGGCTACACCTTC.

The chain combines TRBV7-6 with TRBJ2-5, with D unresolved. V was cut by 1 base and J by 6 bases, with 15 bases left in between. CDR1 and CDR2 (germline): SGHVS, FNYEAQ. CDR3 length equals 15 residues. The CDR3 is CASSLGPTLWQTQYF. The CDR3 nucleotides are TGTGCCAGCAGCTTAGGACCTACCCTCTGGCAGACCCAGTACTTC.

The V gene is TRBV6-1, the J gene TRBJ2-2; D tentatively reads TRBD1 or TRBD2 (7 bases each). V was cut by 2 bases and J by 6 bases, with 16 bases left in between. The CDR3 contains 16 residues. The V gene's germline CDR1 is MNHNS and CDR2 SASEGT. CDR3 protein: CASSELGGGGAGELFF. The CDR3 nucleotides are TGTGCCAGCAGTGAATTAGGGGGCGGGGGCGCCGGGGAGCTGTTTTTT.